One TCR beta chain is described in this entry. Antigen: not known. Of the isolated RNA, all was reverse transcribed, and so the sequenced material was expressed TCRB transcripts. There were 3.5 million or so reads on average in the naive, central memory and regulatory T cell samples. Produced via immunoSEQ multiplex PCR; TCRdb's table is partial and in-frame only. The table lists over 650,000 clones, over 13% of them singletons, with 0.03% to 0.045% in the top ten. This sample is drawn from a study of beta chain features in type 1 diabetes. Study as a whole: Age and gender were similar between patients and healthy donors, as were cell yields.

Study-wide results and caveats: Moderate but significant shortening of TCRB CDR3s was recorded in all four CD4+ subsets from Type 1 diabetes patients.

The sequenced sample consisted of naive CD4+ T cells from blood. The TCR comes from a man younger than 30 with type 1 diabetes.

CDR3 bases: TGTGCCAGCAGTTTACAGGCTCCCGAAGCTTTCTTT. Amino acids: CASSLQAPEAFF. This chain connects TRBV28 to TRBJ1-1, with D unresolved. Germline CDR1 reads MDHEN; CDR2 reads SYDVKM. Trimming left V 2 bases short and J 8 bases short, with 9 bases between. This CDR3 is built from 12 residues.